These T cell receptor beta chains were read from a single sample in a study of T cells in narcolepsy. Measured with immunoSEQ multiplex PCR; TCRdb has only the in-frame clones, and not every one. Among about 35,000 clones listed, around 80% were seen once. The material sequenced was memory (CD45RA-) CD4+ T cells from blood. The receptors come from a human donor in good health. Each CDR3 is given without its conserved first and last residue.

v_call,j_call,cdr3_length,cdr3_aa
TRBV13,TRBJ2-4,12,ASSLVGEGNIQY
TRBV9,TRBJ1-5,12,ASSVGQGEQPQH
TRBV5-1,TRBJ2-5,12,ASSPGTRIKTQY
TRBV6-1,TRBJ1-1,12,ASSFGQVNTEAF
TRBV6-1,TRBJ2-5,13,ASSEGTAPVVPQY
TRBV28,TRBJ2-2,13,ASSFLSGGHGELF
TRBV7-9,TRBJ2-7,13,ASRPRGPDTYEQY
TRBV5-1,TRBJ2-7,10,ASSPRDGEQY
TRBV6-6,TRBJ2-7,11,ASSYSAFYEQY
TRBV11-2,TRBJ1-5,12,ASSLDHVGGAQH
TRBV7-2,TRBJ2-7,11,ASSLSVQYEQY
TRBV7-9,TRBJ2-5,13,ASSTYRGFGETQY
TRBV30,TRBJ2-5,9,AWSVQETQY
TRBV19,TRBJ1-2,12,ASSMGQGLSGYT
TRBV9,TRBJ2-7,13,ASSVGAVSSYEQY
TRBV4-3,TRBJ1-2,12,ASSQERISYGYT
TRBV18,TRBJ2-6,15,ASSPSRTPSGANVLT
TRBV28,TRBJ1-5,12,ATNRQGGGQPQH
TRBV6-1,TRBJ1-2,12,ASSEGPRVGGYT
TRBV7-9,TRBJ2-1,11,ASSPAGANEQF
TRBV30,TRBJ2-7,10,AWSPGSRMLY
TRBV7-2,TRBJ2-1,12,ASKLAGGPNEQF
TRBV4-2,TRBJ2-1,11,ASSLAVYNEQF
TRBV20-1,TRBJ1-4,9,SAKTGTKLF
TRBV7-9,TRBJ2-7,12,ASSDTGTPGKQY
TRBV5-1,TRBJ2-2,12,ASSLVTTTGELF
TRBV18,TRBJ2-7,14,ASSPKAPGGTYEQY
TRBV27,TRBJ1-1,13,ASSSAGLARTEAF
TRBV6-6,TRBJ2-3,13,ASSYMASEGDTQY
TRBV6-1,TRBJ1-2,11,ASSPRQAYGYT
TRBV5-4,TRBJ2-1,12,ASSSPGAYNEQF
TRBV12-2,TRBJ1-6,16,ASRLAGDSLSYNSPLH
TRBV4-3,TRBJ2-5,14,ASSQARPGREETQY
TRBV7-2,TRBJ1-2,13,ASSSRDRGLGGYT
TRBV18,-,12,ASSPNPLGYEQY
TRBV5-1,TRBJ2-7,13,ASSLTGPGGVEQY
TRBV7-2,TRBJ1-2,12,ASSEKGREYGYT
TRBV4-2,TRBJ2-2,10,ASSLYTGELF
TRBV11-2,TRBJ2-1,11,ASSANNLGEQF
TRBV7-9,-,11,ASSRQVPYEQY
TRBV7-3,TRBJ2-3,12,ASSTGGRTDTQY
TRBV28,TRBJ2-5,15,ASSAPESAGRRETQY
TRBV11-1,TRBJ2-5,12,ASSPRPGQETQY
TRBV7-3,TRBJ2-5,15,ASSPTSGRARGETQY
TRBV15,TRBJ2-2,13,ATSREVGGPGELF
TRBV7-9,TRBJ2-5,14,ASSLVTSGGQQTQY
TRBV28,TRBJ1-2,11,ASSYTVNYGYT
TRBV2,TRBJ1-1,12,ASTRTGINTEAF
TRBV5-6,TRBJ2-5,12,ASRFDRMVETQY
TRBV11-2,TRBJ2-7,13,ASSRSITGIYEQY
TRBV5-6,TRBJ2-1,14,ASSSFRQVSYNEQF
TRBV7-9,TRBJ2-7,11,ASSFRGPYEQY
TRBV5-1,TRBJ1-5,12,ASSSKDFTQPQH
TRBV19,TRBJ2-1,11,ASTKGSPNEQF
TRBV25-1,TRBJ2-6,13,ASKGGSSGANVLT